This T cell receptor (beta chain) derives from a study of CD8 T cells in ankylosing spondylitis. This clonotype was detected many times. Germline CDR1 is ENHRY and CDR2 is SYGVKD. Unmatched junction bases numbered 1, after V lost 8 bases and J lost 0 bases. The CDR3 loop spans 14 amino acids. TCRdb re-analysed the 5' RACE reads in MiXCR, keeping a single row per CDR3 protein. The sample holds 150,000 to 200,000 distinct CDR3 sequences, 9.8% seen once. This chain connects TRBV10-3 to TRBJ1-5; 10 bases are a match to TRBD1. This sequence originates from a female donor with ankylosing spondylitis or in good health (not recorded which). Sequenced input: blood, either unsorted or a sorted T cell fraction (not recorded which). The CDR3 reads CAIGTGDSNQPQHF. The DNA for the CDR3 is TGTGCCATCGGGACAGGGGATAGCAATCAGCCCCAGCATTTT.